This T cell receptor (beta chain) was sequenced during a study of blood T cell repertoires in COVID-19. The overall study: Italy, Spain and the United States were the sources of the convalescent and acute COVID-19 samples.

Germline CDR1 is SGHVS and CDR2 is FNYEAQ. CDR3 length: 21 residues. V was pared by 1 base and J by 0 bases, with 15 bases of the junction left unmatched. This clone was recorded only once. Researchers sorted participants into cohorts using their self-reported clinical history. The table came from immunoSEQ multiplex PCR; TCRdb's copy has only in-frame clones and leaves some out. Of some 250,000 clones listed, approximately 84% are singletons. The receptor comes from a young man who had recovered from COVID-19. The V gene is TRBV7-6, the J gene TRBJ2-1, with 10 bases identical to TRBD1. The sequenced material came from PBMCs or T cells enriched from blood (not recorded which). In DNA, the CDR3 is TGTGCCAGCAGCTTAGAGAGGGACAGGGGCGCCCACCTAACCTCCTACAATGAGCAGTTCTTC. Translation gives CASSLERDRGAHLTSYNEQFF.